This T cell receptor (beta chain) was captured by sequencing in a study of blood T cells in healthy people across ages. Broader study findings: Whereas aged donors had fewer naive CD4+ cells, long-lived donors had more of them and higher diversity.

With respect to this clonotype: The antigen is not known.

A second roughly 7 to 11 cycle PCR used barcoded and J-beta primers. Carrying 12 random nucleotides, a template-switch adaptor labeled each individual cDNA molecule. CDR3-containing paired-end reads numbered at least 2.5 million in each sample. TCRdb re-called the 5' RACE reads with MiXCR, one entry per CDR3 protein. The sample holds just under 900,000 distinct CDR3 sequences; around 28% are singletons and the top ten take roughly 17%. The sample consisted of blood. This TCR came from a woman over 75 in good health.

The CDR3 nucleotides read TGTGCCAGCAGCTTAAGGGACAGGGCGGGTGAGACCCAGTACTTC. Translation: CASSLRDRAGETQYF. The chain links TRBV5-6 to TRBJ2-5; TRBD1 matches at 9 bases. J gave up 5 bases and V 2 bases, and 7 bases lay outside the gene matches. The germline CDR1 and CDR2 sequences are SGHDT and YYEEEE. This CDR3 comprises 15 residues.